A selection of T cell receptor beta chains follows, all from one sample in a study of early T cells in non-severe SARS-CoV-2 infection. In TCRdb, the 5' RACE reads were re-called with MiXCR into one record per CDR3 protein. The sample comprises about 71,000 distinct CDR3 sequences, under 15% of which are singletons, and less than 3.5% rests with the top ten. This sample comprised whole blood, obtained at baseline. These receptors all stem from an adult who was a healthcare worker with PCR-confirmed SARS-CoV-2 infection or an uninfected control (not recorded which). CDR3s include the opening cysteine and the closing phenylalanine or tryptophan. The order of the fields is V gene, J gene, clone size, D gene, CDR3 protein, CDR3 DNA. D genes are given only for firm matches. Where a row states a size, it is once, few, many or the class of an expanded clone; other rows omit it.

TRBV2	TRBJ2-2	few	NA	CATRNTGELFF	TGTGCCACCCGGAATACCGGGGAGCTGTTTTTT
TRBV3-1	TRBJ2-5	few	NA	CASSHEKSVTQYF	TGTGCCAGCAGCCATGAGAAATCGGTGACCCAGTACTTC
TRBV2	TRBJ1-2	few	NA	CASSETGTGDYGYTF	TGTGCCAGCAGTGAAACCGGGACGGGGGACTATGGCTACACCTTC
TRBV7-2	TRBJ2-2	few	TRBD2	CASSSKGLAGGPHTGELFF	TGTGCCAGCAGCTCCAAGGGCCTAGCGGGGGGGCCTCACACCGGGGAGCTGTTTTTT
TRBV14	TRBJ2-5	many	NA	CASSQVWGKETQYF	TGTGCCAGCAGCCAAGTGTGGGGCAAAGAGACCCAGTACTTC
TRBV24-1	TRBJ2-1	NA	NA	CATSVAGARNEQFF	TGTGCCACCAGTGTTGCGGGGGCCCGAAATGAGCAGTTCTTC
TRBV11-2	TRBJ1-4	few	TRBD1	CASSPASTGGLEKLFF	TGTGCCAGCAGCCCAGCCTCGACAGGGGGCCTCGAAAAACTGTTTTTT
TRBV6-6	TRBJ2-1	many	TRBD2	CASGTRRGGNNEQFF	TGTGCCAGCGGAACCCGACGCGGGGGTAACAATGAGCAGTTCTTC
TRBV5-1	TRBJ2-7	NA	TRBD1	CASKGGGTGEYEQYF	TGCGCCAGCAAAGGTGGAGGGACAGGGGAATACGAGCAGTACTTC
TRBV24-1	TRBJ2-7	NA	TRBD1	CATSDPAGGQGTPYEQYF	TGTGCCACCAGTGACCCTGCCGGAGGACAGGGGACCCCCTACGAGCAGTACTTC
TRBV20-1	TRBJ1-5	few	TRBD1	CSANRQGLNQPQHF	TGCAGTGCTAACCGACAGGGATTGAATCAGCCCCAGCATTTT
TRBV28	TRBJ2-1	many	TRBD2	CASKTSRGTSFF	TGTGCCAGCAAAACATCGCGGGGGACTTCGTTCTTC
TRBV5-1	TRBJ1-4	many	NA	CASSHLGPFNEKLFF	TGCGCCAGCAGCCACCTCGGACCGTTTAATGAAAAACTGTTTTTT
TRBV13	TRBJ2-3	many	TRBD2	CAINLYGRGRRTQYF	TGTGCCATCAACCTCTATGGGAGGGGTCGCCGTACGCAGTATTTT
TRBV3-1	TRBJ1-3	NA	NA	CASSQRRGLSGNTIYF	TGTGCCAGCAGCCAACGCAGGGGCCTCTCTGGAAACACCATATATTTT
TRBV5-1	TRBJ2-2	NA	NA	CASSLPGEITGELFF	TGCGCCAGCAGCTTGCCAGGGGAGATCACCGGGGAGCTGTTTTTT
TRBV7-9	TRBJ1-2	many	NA	CASSPTMGGYTF	TGTGCCAGCAGTCCAACCATGGGGGGCTACACCTTC
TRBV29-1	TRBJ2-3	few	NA	CSVEGGLDADTQYF	TGCAGCGTTGAAGGGGGCCTTGACGCAGATACGCAGTATTTT
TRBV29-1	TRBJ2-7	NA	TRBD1	CSVLDRITYEQYF	TGCAGCGTATTGGACAGGATAACCTACGAGCAGTACTTC
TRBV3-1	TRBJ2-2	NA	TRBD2	CASSQAGGVTGELFF	TGTGCCAGCAGCCAAGCGGGGGGGGTCACCGGGGAGCTGTTTTTT
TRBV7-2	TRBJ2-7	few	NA	CASSVRGNYPYEQYF	TGTGCCAGCAGCGTCCGGGGAAATTACCCCTACGAGCAGTACTTC
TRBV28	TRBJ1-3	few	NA	CASRGGPSGNTIYF	TGTGCCAGCAGAGGTGGGCCCTCTGGAAACACCATATATTTT
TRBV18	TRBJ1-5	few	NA	CASSPSNAVQPQHF	TGTGCCAGCTCACCCTCCAATGCTGTTCAGCCCCAGCATTTT
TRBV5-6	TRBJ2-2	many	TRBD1	CASSKDRGRSGELFF	TGTGCCAGCAGCAAGGACAGGGGGCGATCCGGGGAGCTGTTTTTT
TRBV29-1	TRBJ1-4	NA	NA	CSVGSGVNEKLFF	TGCAGCGTTGGGAGCGGGGTGAATGAAAAACTGTTTTTT
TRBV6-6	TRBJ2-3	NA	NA	CASSYSAPTDTQYF	TGTGCCAGCAGTTACTCGGCCCCCACAGATACGCAGTATTTT
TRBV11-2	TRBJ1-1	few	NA	CASSFNGYGEAFF	TGTGCCAGCAGCTTCAATGGTTATGGTGAAGCTTTCTTT
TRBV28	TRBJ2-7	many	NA	CASSAYNEQYF	TGTGCCAGCAGTGCCTACAACGAGCAGTACTTC
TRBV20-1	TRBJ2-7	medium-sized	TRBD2	CSAHSGGYEQYF	TGCAGTGCTCATAGCGGGGGCTACGAGCAGTACTTC
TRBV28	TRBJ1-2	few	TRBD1	CASSLPGQATIGGYTF	TGTGCCAGCAGTTTACCCGGACAGGCTACAATAGGAGGCTACACCTTC
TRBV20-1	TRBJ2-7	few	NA	CSASGLEYEQYF	TGCAGTGCTAGTGGCCTAGAGTACGAGCAGTACTTC
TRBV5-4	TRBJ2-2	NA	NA	CASSLYARGAGELFF	TGTGCCAGCAGCTTGTATGCCAGGGGCGCCGGGGAGCTGTTTTTT
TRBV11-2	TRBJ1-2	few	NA	CASSSRHLSYGYTF	TGTGCCAGCAGCTCCAGACATTTATCTTATGGCTACACCTTC
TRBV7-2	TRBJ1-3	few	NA	CASNFLSGNTIYF	TGTGCCAGCAACTTTTTATCTGGAAACACCATATATTTT
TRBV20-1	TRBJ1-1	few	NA	CSASVTEAFF	TGCAGTGCTAGTGTCACTGAAGCTTTCTTT
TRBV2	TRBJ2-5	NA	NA	CAQGEWEETQYF	TGTGCCCAGGGCGAGTGGGAAGAGACCCAGTACTTC
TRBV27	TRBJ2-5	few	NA	CASSLTGTETQYF	TGTGCCAGCAGTTTAACCGGGACAGAGACCCAGTACTTC
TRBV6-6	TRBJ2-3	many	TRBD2	CASKSGGADTQYF	TGTGCCAGCAAAAGCGGGGGGGCGGATACGCAGTATTTT
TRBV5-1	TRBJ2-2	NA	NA	CASSFTGNTGELFF	TGCGCCAGCAGCTTTACAGGGAACACCGGGGAGCTGTTTTTT
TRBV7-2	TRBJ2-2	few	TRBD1	CASSPGQGIVGELFF	TGTGCCAGCAGCCCGGGACAGGGGATAGTCGGGGAGCTGTTTTTT
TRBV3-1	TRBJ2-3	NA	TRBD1	CASSQEPRDSATQYF	TGTGCCAGCAGCCAAGAACCCAGGGACAGCGCTACGCAGTATTTT
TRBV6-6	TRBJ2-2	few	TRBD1	CASSLNRGSSGELFF	TGTGCCAGCAGCCTTAACAGGGGAAGTTCCGGGGAGCTGTTTTTT
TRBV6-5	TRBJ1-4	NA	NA	CASGPSVYPATNEKLFF	TGTGCCAGCGGCCCGTCAGTCTATCCTGCAACTAATGAAAAACTTTTTTTT
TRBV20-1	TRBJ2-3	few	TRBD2	CSARLAGDSRGTQYF	TGCAGTGCAAGACTAGCGGGGGACAGTCGCGGTACGCAGTATTTT
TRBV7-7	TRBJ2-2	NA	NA	CASSSTYTGELFF	TGTGCCAGCAGCTCCACCTACACCGGGGAGCTGTTTTTT
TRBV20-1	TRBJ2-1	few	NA	CSADGGRGYEQFF	TGCAGTGCCGATGGGGGGCGCGGCTATGAGCAGTTCTTC
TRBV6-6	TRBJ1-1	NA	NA	CASSSLGVDRTEAFF	TGTGCCAGCAGCTCTCTTGGGGTAGATCGAACTGAAGCTTTCTTT
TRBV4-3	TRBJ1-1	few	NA	CASSQDMSSPKNTEAFF	TGCGCCAGCAGCCAAGATATGTCCAGCCCCAAGAACACTGAAGCTTTCTTT
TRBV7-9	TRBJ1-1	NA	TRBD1	CASSAQSMTGEAFF	TGTGCCAGCAGCGCACAATCCATGACAGGGGAAGCTTTCTTT
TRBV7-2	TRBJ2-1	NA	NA	CASSLELAWSYNEQFF	TGTGCCAGCAGCTTAGAGTTAGCGTGGTCCTACAATGAGCAGTTCTTC
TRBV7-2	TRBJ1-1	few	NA	CASSFFRDTEAFF	TGTGCCAGCAGCTTTTTCAGGGACACTGAAGCTTTCTTT
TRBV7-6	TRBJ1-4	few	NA	CASSVGRRGGVLYQEKLFF	TGTGCCAGCAGCGTAGGACGGAGGGGAGGAGTGCTTTATCAAGAAAAACTGTTTTTT
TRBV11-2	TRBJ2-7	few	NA	CASSYRRKPDVYEQYF	TGTGCCAGCAGCTACCGGCGAAAGCCCGACGTGTACGAGCAGTACTTC
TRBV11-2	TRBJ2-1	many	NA	CASSLDLAAYNEQFF	TGTGCCAGCAGCTTAGATCTCGCGGCTTACAATGAGCAGTTCTTC
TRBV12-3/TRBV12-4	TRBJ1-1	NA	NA	CASSLEMNTEAFF	TGTGCCAGCAGCTTAGAAATGAACACTGAAGCTTTCTTT
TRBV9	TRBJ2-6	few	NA	CASSVTLSGANVLTF	TGTGCCAGCAGCGTCACGCTCTCTGGGGCCAACGTCCTGACTTTC
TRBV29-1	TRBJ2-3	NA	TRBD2	CSARTSGNDPQYF	TGCAGCGCCCGGACTAGCGGGAACGATCCGCAGTATTTT
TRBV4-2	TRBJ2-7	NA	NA	CASSQAGRLYF	TGTGCCAGCAGCCAAGCGGGTCGATTGTACTTC
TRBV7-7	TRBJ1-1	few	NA	CASSSRPGLNTEAFF	TGTGCCAGCAGCTCCCGTCCGGGTTTGAACACTGAAGCTTTCTTT